The source of this TCR beta chain is a study of T cells in Graves' hyperthyroidism and ophthalmopathy. The wider study: The blood sample was taken at first diagnosis, before treatment began. Points from the study as a whole: Onset of ophthalmopathy came a median approximately 6.9 months after the model predicted it. Most clonotypes expanded in the thyroid (above 0.001) were also present in blood.

The CDR3 is 16 amino acids. V was clipped by 4 bases and J by 6 bases, with 22 bases between them. Per germline, CDR1 LNHDA and CDR2 SQIVND (reference sequence). This clonotype has a count of ten or more. Its antigen remains unknown. Amplified regions were TCR beta CDR3 sequences from RNA transcripts. With the HTBI primer set, the TCR CDR3 went through a first round of RT-PCR. TCRdb analysed the multiplex PCR reads with MiXCR anew, one entry per CDR3 protein. This table has 600,000 or so distinct CDR3 sequences, approximately 15% appearing once. Exclusion followed for patients with uncontrolled infection, other autoimmune disease, pregnancy or lactation.

The receptor comes from a woman between 18 and 29 years old with Graves' ophthalmopathy. Specimen: blood. This chain joins TRBV19 and TRBJ2-7; a weak D match, TRBD1 (7 bases). The DNA for the CDR3 is TGTGCCAGTAGTACTCGCGGAGGGGGCGAGGGATCCGAGCAGTACTTC. It is translated as CASSTRGGGEGSEQYF.